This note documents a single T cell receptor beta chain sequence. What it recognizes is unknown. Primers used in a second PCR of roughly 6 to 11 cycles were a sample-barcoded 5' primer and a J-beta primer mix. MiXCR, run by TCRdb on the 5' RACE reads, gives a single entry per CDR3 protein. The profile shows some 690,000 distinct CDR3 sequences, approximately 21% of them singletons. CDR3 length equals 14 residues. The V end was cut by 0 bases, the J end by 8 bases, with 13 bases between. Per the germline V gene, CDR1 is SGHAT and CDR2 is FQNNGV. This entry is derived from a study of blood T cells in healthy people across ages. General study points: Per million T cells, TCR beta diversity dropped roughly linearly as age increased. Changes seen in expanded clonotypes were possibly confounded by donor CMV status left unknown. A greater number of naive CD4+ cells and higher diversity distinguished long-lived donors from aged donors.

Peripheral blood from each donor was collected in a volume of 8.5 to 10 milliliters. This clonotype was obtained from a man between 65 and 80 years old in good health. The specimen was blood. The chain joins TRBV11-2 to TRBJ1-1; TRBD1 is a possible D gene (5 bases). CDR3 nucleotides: TGTGCCAGCAGCTTAGATGCCGGGGGGAACGAAGCTTTCTTT. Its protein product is CASSLDAGGNEAFF. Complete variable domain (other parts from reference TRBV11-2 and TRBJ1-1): EAGVAQSPRYKIIEKRQSVAFWCNPISGHATLYWYQQILGQGPKLLIQFQNNGVVDDSQLPKDRFSAERLKGVDSTLKIQPAKLEDSAVYLCASSLDAGGNEAFFGQGTRLTVV.